The 13 T cell receptor beta chains below come from one sample, sequenced in a study of PD-1 blockade in classical Hodgkin lymphoma. Brentuximab vedotin exposure varied among the patients, all of whom had relapsed after autologous stem cell transplantation. Sequencing used immunoSEQ multiplex PCR; TCRdb keeps in-frame clones, though not all of them. The table lists approximately 160,000 clones, around four fifths of them singletons. The starting material was peripheral blood mononuclear cells (PBMCs), obtained before the second cycle of nivolumab. Receptor source: a human donor with classical Hodgkin lymphoma.

V gene TRBV18 combines with J gene TRBJ1-2; TRBD1 might be the D (6 bases). V was trimmed by 0 bases and J by 3 bases, leaving 14 bases between them. The V gene's germline CDR1 is KGHSH and CDR2 LQKENI. CDR3 size: 16 residues. CDR3 DNA: TGTGCCAGCTCACCACCGGGGGCAGTTTCTTACTATGGCTACACCTTC. Translation gives CASSPPGAVSYYGYTF.

V gene TRBV27 combines with J gene TRBJ2-7, with TRBD2 as a possible D gene (6 bases). The germline V gene encodes CDR1 MNHEY and CDR2 SMNVEV (reference sequence). The V gene lost 5 bases and the J gene lost 0 bases, with 17 bases spanning the gap. The CDR3 consists of 16 residues. The CDR3 region is CASSPSPGLNSYEQYF. CDR3 DNA: TGTGCCAGCAGTCCCTCCCCGGGACTTAACTCCTACGAGCAGTACTTC.

This clone has a handful of counts. The CDR3 loop is CSVGGKWAPNTGELFF. As DNA, the CDR3 is TGCAGCGTTGGAGGGAAGTGGGCACCTAACACCGGGGAGCTGTTTTTT. This chain uses TRBV29-1 with TRBJ2-2, with D perhaps TRBD2 (5 bases). V gave up 4 bases and J gave up 2 bases, with 17 bases separating them. Germline V gives CDR1 SQVTM, CDR2 ANQGSEA. The CDR3 runs 16 residues.

J is TRBJ1-5 and V is TRBV7-3; D uncertain. The CDR3 loop spans 15 amino acids. Trimming shortened V by 3 bases and J by 4 bases, and 13 bases separated the two germline ends. Looked up from germline, CDR1 is SGHTA and CDR2 is FQGTGA. CDR3 DNA: TGTGCCAGCAGCTTTCCCTACTTGACGAATCAGCCCCAGCATTTT. Protein product: CASSFPYLTNQPQHF.

This CDR3 reads CASSKQGNTEAFF. CDR3 sequence (DNA): TGTGCCAGCAGCAAACAGGGGAACACTGAAGCTTTCTTT. This chain connects TRBV2 to TRBJ1-1; perhaps TRBD1 as D (6 bases). Trimming stripped 6 bases from V and 1 base from J, with 9 bases between. Germline values: CDR1 SNHLY, CDR2 FYNNEI. The CDR3 is 13 residues long. Supplemented by reference TRBV2 and TRBJ1-1, the full variable domain reads EPEVTQTPSHQVTQMGQEVILRCVPISNHLYFYWYRQILGQKVEFLVSFYNNEISEKSEIFDDQFSVERPDGSNFTLKIRSTKLEDSAMYFCASSKQGNTEAFFGQGTRLTVV.

The J gene is TRBJ2-1, the V gene TRBV7-7, with TRBD2 as a possible D gene (5 bases). The CDR3 has 13 amino acids. Trimming stripped 5 bases from V and 5 bases from J, with 10 bases between. Germline loops: CDR1 SSHAT, CDR2 FNYEAQ (reference sequence). CDR3 residues: CASSTGLDNEQFF. The CDR3 DNA sequence: TGTGCCAGCAGCACCGGACTGGACAATGAGCAGTTCTTC.

This clone was picked up one time. The gene calls are TRBV4-2 and TRBJ2-3; 10 bases are a match to TRBD2. V dropped 4 bases and J dropped 2; count of bases not matched to a gene: 12. This CDR3 spans 18 amino acids. In germline, CDR1 is LGHNA, CDR2 YNFKEQ. The CDR3 sequence: CASSPWTSSGGPTDTQYF. DNA for the CDR3: TGTGCCAGCAGCCCCTGGACTTCTAGCGGGGGCCCCACAGATACGCAGTATTTT.

This clone was recorded only once. The rearrangement links TRBV5-4 to TRBJ1-2; 7 bases line up with TRBD1. With V trimmed by 4 bases and J by 4 bases, 10 bases remained unmatched. CDR3 size: 15 residues. Germline CDR1 is SGHNT and CDR2 is YYREEE (reference sequence). Here the CDR3 DNA reads TGTGCCAGCAGCCCCCGAGGGGGCACAGTCTATGGCTACACCTTC. Translation: CASSPRGGTVYGYTF.

The chain carries TRBV6-5 and TRBJ2-7; 12 bases fit TRBD2. CDR1 is MNHEY, CDR2 SVGAGI, per germline. The CDR3 covers 14 residues. Trimming took 5 bases from V and 3 from J; bases not matched to a gene: 2. The CDR3 is CASSLAGGVYEQYF. CDR3 sequence (DNA): TGTGCCAGCAGTCTAGCGGGAGGGGTCTACGAGCAGTACTTC.

The chain has TRBV21-1 and TRBJ2-6; the table's D call TRBD1 went unverified against the DNA. TRBV21-1 is shown as a pseudogene. There are 20 residues in the CDR3. Here the CDR3 DNA reads TGTGCCAGCAGCAAGGGACAGGGACCCTCGTCGGGCTCTGGGGCCAACGTCCTGACTTTC. This codes for CASSKGQGPSSGSGANVLTF.

The J gene is TRBJ1-6, the V gene TRBV5-1; 8 nucleotides agree with TRBD1. This CDR3 has 16 residues. Germline V gives CDR1 SGHRS, CDR2 YFSETQ. The J segment lost 8 bases and the V segment lost 4 bases, leaving 11 bases of the junction unmatched. The CDR3 DNA reads as TGCGCCAGCAGCCTTTGGACAGGGAGGATGGATTCACCCCTCCACTTT. This sequence encodes CASSLWTGRMDSPLHF.

V is TRBV30 and J is TRBJ2-3; 10 bases match TRBD2. Germline CDR1 reads GTSNPN; CDR2 reads SVGIG (reference sequence). The V segment lost 6 bases and the J segment 5 bases; nucleotides outside the gene matches: 8. CDR3 length: 14 residues. The chain's CDR3 is CACAPAGGQDTQYF. The CDR3 DNA reads TGTGCCTGCGCTCCAGCGGGGGGGCAAGATACGCAGTATTTT.

The CDR3 sequence: CASSLRGAAYEQYF. CDR3 sequence (DNA): TGTGCCAGCAGCTTAAGGGGGGCGGCGTACGAGCAGTACTTC. J is TRBJ2-7 and V is TRBV27; D is perhaps TRBD1 or TRBD2 (6 bases each). Germline V gene lookup returns CDR1 MNHEY and CDR2 SMNVEV (reference sequence). The CDR3 has 14 amino acids. V dropped 6 bases and J dropped 4 bases, with 16 bases sitting between them.